This is a list of T cell receptor beta chains from one sample in a study of T cell responses to AZD1222 COVID-19 vaccine. Sequencing used immunoSEQ multiplex PCR; TCRdb keeps in-frame clones, though not all of them. The profile covers roughly 150,000 clones, with roughly 88% appearing a single time and roughly 3.5% taken by the ten largest. The sequencing here drew on peripheral blood, taken on day 0 of MenACWY control vaccination. These receptors originate from an adult in good health. The CDR3 runs from the conserved cysteine through the conserved F or W. D genes are given only for firm matches. Only part of the rows carry a size: once, few, many, or a class if the clone is expanded.

D gene: .; V gene: TRBV6-1; clone size: .; CDR3 protein: CASSEPAWGGNYGYTF
D gene: .; V gene: TRBV7-2; clone size: .; CDR3 protein: CASSLADNYGYTF
D gene: .; V gene: TRBV7-2; clone size: .; CDR3 protein: CASSFRVVTGANVLTF
D gene: .; V gene: TRBV7-9; clone size: once; CDR3 protein: CARPRTGLNQPQHF
D gene: TRBD1; V gene: TRBV6-2/TRBV6-3; clone size: .; CDR3 protein: CASSRPGQGYQPQHF
D gene: .; V gene: TRBV2; clone size: .; CDR3 protein: CASSVVSYEQYF
D gene: .; V gene: TRBV6-5; clone size: .; CDR3 protein: CASRGEGGNQPQHF
D gene: .; V gene: TRBV27; clone size: .; CDR3 protein: CASSSSTFNYGYTF
D gene: .; V gene: TRBV29-1; clone size: few; CDR3 protein: CSVAAGWAMNTEAFF
D gene: .; V gene: TRBV6-4; clone size: once; CDR3 protein: CASSDWYGSYGYTF
D gene: .; V gene: TRBV28; clone size: .; CDR3 protein: CASSPNDRARTDTQYF
D gene: .; V gene: TRBV4-2; clone size: .; CDR3 protein: CASRRELGGGDYGYTF
D gene: .; V gene: TRBV6-5; clone size: .; CDR3 protein: CASRRETYDSYTF
D gene: TRBD1; V gene: TRBV7-8; clone size: .; CDR3 protein: CASSFIQGRPDTQYF
D gene: .; V gene: TRBV5-1; clone size: few; CDR3 protein: CASSRDMGLSQTQYF
D gene: .; V gene: TRBV7-6; clone size: .; CDR3 protein: CASSLVGRASGYTF
D gene: .; V gene: TRBV5-1; clone size: once; CDR3 protein: CASSQLKGTNEKLFF
D gene: .; V gene: TRBV7-2; clone size: .; CDR3 protein: CASSSGPLTQPQHF
D gene: .; V gene: TRBV6-5; clone size: .; CDR3 protein: CASSTGASLNTEAFF
D gene: TRBD2; V gene: TRBV7-3; clone size: .; CDR3 protein: CASSYIAGSYNEQFF
D gene: TRBD2; V gene: TRBV7-3; clone size: .; CDR3 protein: CASSPRLGLAENEQFF
D gene: TRBD2; V gene: TRBV5-1; clone size: .; CDR3 protein: CASSAATSGQETQYF
D gene: .; V gene: TRBV6-5; clone size: .; CDR3 protein: CASSYTQGWRSGYTF
D gene: TRBD1; V gene: TRBV6-4; clone size: .; CDR3 protein: CASRGQGDTDTQYF
D gene: .; V gene: TRBV7-6; clone size: .; CDR3 protein: CASSLEAVTDTQYF
D gene: .; V gene: TRBV5-1; clone size: .; CDR3 protein: CASSRQGGTGELFF
D gene: .; V gene: TRBV5-6; clone size: once; CDR3 protein: CASSLGGGETQYF
D gene: TRBD2; V gene: TRBV7-2; clone size: .; CDR3 protein: CASSWAGTSGALSEQFF
D gene: .; V gene: TRBV7-8; clone size: .; CDR3 protein: CASSLGGEKLFF
D gene: .; V gene: TRBV12-3/TRBV12-4; clone size: .; CDR3 protein: CASSPRADTQYF
D gene: .; V gene: TRBV10-3; clone size: .; CDR3 protein: CAIMQDLNTEAFF
D gene: .; V gene: TRBV7-9; clone size: .; CDR3 protein: CASSLGGMQTQYF
D gene: TRBD1; V gene: TRBV24-1; clone size: .; CDR3 protein: CATSDPRTGDTGELFF
D gene: TRBD1; V gene: TRBV5-1; clone size: .; CDR3 protein: CASSLEGQGTDGYTF
D gene: .; V gene: TRBV7-8; clone size: .; CDR3 protein: CASSSYLLRTDTQYF
D gene: .; V gene: TRBV5-6; clone size: .; CDR3 protein: CASSLGFGVKRYGYTF
D gene: TRBD2; V gene: TRBV25-1; clone size: .; CDR3 protein: CASSSLAGRTYEQYF